This TCR beta chain originates from a study of vaccination and CD4 T cells after COVID-19 (dated by TCRdb to 2022 to 2024). The study in broad terms: The convalescent cohort comprised six males and four females, including two Hispanic individuals, seven Caucasians, two Asians and one multiracial person. Two doses of either the Pfizer-BioNTech BNT162b2 vaccine (n=8) or the Moderna mRNA-1273 vaccine (n=2) were administered to participants. Post-COVID blood samples from convalescent patients were collected a median of about 110 days after diagnosis, with a range of about 35 to 180 days. The time from the second vaccine dose to post-vaccine blood sampling had a median of 72 days and ranged from roughly 13 to 241 days. Overlapping spike peptide pools from SARS-CoV-2 and from the common cold coronaviruses HCoV-NL63, HCoV-OC43 and HCoV-229E were used as culture stimuli. Control cultures received a CEFX viral epitope pool as the positive control, an HIV-1 Nef peptide pool as the negative control, or no peptide. The spike-specific CD4+ TCR repertoire was compared before and after mRNA vaccination in approximately 9 COVID-19 convalescent patients and a handful of infection-naive healthy vaccine recipients. At the TCR clonotype level, an earlier paper using these donors assessed memory CD4+ T cell crossreactivity between SARS-CoV-2 and common cold coronavirus spike proteins.

A remark on this clonotype: What antigen it recognizes has not been identified. Base qualities were left out, and no much larger clone turns up one base away.

The treatment or condition tag for this specimen amounts to: roughly nine-day PBMC culture with coronavirus spike peptide pools or control peptides (ViraFEST assay). CD4+ T cells from unexposed donors were collected before the COVID-19 pandemic (2011-2018). The ViraFEST assay was used in the study, in which antigen-specific T cells were expanded with peptide pools and expanded clonotypes were subsequently identified by TCR sequencing. Each well held about 2.2 million PBMCs cultured in IMDM containing about 5% human AB serum and approximately 9.8 IU/ml IL-2, with about 9.4 ug/ml peptide pools added. On days 3 and 7, half of the culture medium was replaced with fresh IL-2-containing medium. After 10 days of culture, CD4+ T cells were isolated by negative selection with the EasySep CD4+ T cell isolation kit. Unexposed donor CD4+ T cells were tested for reactivity to SARS-CoV-2 S and N and four common cold coronavirus spike pools, as cell number allowed. Ficoll-Paque Plus gradient centrifugation was used to isolate PBMCs from whole blood, and the isolated PBMCs were then either used fresh or cryopreserved at -140C. Each culture condition was generally run in triplicate wells. Leukapheresis product for the unexposed donors was bought commercially.

V is cut by 0 bases and J by 3 bases, and the space between the germline ends is 15 bases. CDR1 and CDR2 are drawn from the germline V gene: SGHRS, YFSETQ. The CDR3 measures 16 amino acids from cysteine to phenylalanine. Only CDR3 DNA remains: 48 bases, in frame from the first base. The library was generated by PCR. TCR sequencing of DNA from cultured CD4+ T cells used the Oncomine TCR Beta short-read assay at the Johns Hopkins FTIC core. Genomic DNA was extracted from the cultured CD4+ T cells with the QIAamp micro DNA kit. The Oncomine TCR Beta libraries from cultured CD4+ T cells were pooled using unique dual indexes and then sequenced on an Illumina iSeq 100. The published analysis was carried out like this. Non-productive sequences were removed, and CDR3s not starting with C, not ending with F or W, or shorter than 7 amino acids were discarded. Antigen-specific clonotypes were identified with the MANAFEST web application by comparing peptide-stimulated wells with reference and other culture wells. An FDR below 0.05, an odds ratio above 5, and a productive frequency above 0.1% in at least two of three replicate wells were required for clones to be considered positive. A clonotype was classed as cross-reactive if the clonotype showed significant expansion both in SARS-CoV-2 spike wells and in at least one common cold coronavirus spike condition. Using R version 3.6.1, CDR3 homology was evaluated through Levenshtein distances (stringdist) along with unrooted phylogenetic trees (ape). The public reads were reanalyzed by TCRdb: fastp trimming at Q25, MiXCR alignment, in-frame beta chains only. Entries are consolidated by CDR3 protein sequence, retaining the most common genes and DNA. What appears here as the V and J calls and clone size reflects TCRdb's work, not the paper's. The sample table contains around 7,000 distinct CDR3 sequences; only one count was recorded for 70% to 85% of them. The ten largest clonotypes hold less than 40% of the sample.

What the study reported, not specific to this receptor: The study included relatively few convalescent patients and did not analyze early timepoints after natural infection. Among convalescent patients, a median roughly 90% of the SARS-CoV-2-reactive clones seen after vaccination appeared only after vaccination, which suggests priming specific to the vaccine. An increase in the median number of SARS-CoV-2-reactive clonotypes from 21 after infection to approximately 41 after vaccination was observed, but the change was not found to be significant. Of the vaccine-specific clones found in convalescent patients, nearly all (304 of 307) were mono-reactive for SARS-CoV-2 spike instead of being cross-reactive with common cold coronaviruses.

The specimen was CD4+ T cells from blood, cultured in vitro. The clonotype comes from a human donor in good health. This sequence uses TRBV5-1 and TRBJ1-2, with TRBD1 tentatively as D gene (5 bases match). The DNA sequence is as follows: TGCGCCAGCAGCTTGGAGGGACCCTATGCGGACTATGGCTACACCTTC. Translated, this is CASSLEGPYADYGYTF.